Sequencing of this TCR beta chain was carried out in a study of blood T cell repertoires in COVID-19. Sequencing used immunoSEQ multiplex PCR; TCRdb keeps in-frame clones, though not all of them. The data hold 200,000 to 250,000 clones, with roughly four fifths observed a single time. In germline, CDR1 is GTSNPN, CDR2 SVGIG (reference sequence). The V end lost 5 bases, the J end lost 3 bases, and 13 bases lay between the germline ends. This CDR3 is built from 13 residues. The sequence derives from an elderly woman with COVID-19, enrolled during active disease. The sequenced material came from peripheral blood. This chain uses TRBV30 with TRBJ1-2, with D perhaps TRBD1 (6 bases). The CDR3 DNA follows: TGTGCCTGGGGAACAGGGTCTCACTATGGCTACACCTTC. Protein sequence: CAWGTGSHYGYTF.